This T cell receptor (beta chain) was observed in a study of cytomegalovirus exposure and HLA in healthy donors. The study's findings and limits: Investigators reported 150 to 200 TCR beta chains as tied to cytomegalovirus.

PCR used 60 Vbeta primers and 13 Jbeta primers. Clones were read by immunoSEQ multiplex PCR, and TCRdb kept only the in-frame ones, dropping some. This sample has 150,000 to 200,000 clones; about 12% occur once, and the top ten carry 7.8%. To note about this clone: Its antigen is unidentified.

The CDR3 runs to 13 residues. V was pared by 4 bases and J by 2 bases, with 9 bases between. In germline, CDR1 is SEHNR, CDR2 FQNEAQ (reference sequence). The chain is built from TRBV7-9 and TRBJ2-7; D is perhaps TRBD1 (6 bases). The sequencing sample was made of PBMCs. The sequence was collected from a man in his fifties or sixties in good health and CMV-seropositive. CDR3 coding DNA: TGTGCCAGCAGCTCGTCAGGGGCCTACGAGCAGTACGTC. Its translation: CASSSSGAYEQYV.